The sequence of this T cell receptor beta chain was determined in a study of T-cell memory formation after mild COVID-19. UMIs and sample barcodes were carried by the TCR alpha and TCR beta cDNA libraries that 5'RACE produced using constant-segment primers. MiXCR, run by TCRdb on the 5' RACE reads, gives a single entry per CDR3 protein. Among 200,000 to 300,000 distinct CDR3 sequences listed, approximately 15% were seen once. Per the germline V gene, CDR1 is KGHDR and CDR2 is SFDVKD. V was pared by 5 bases and J by 4 bases, with 13 bases between. The CDR3 is 14 residues long. The clonotype originates from an adult woman who had mild COVID-19 (a few samples of this study predate the infection). Cell type and time point are not known. The chain uses TRBV24-1 and TRBJ1-2; possibly TRBD1 for D (5 bases). The sample comprised PBMCs or a T cell subset sorted from them (not recorded which). The CDR3 is CATSAPGSTYGYTF. CDR3 nucleotides: TGTGCCACCAGTGCCCCAGGGAGCACCTATGGCTACACCTTC.